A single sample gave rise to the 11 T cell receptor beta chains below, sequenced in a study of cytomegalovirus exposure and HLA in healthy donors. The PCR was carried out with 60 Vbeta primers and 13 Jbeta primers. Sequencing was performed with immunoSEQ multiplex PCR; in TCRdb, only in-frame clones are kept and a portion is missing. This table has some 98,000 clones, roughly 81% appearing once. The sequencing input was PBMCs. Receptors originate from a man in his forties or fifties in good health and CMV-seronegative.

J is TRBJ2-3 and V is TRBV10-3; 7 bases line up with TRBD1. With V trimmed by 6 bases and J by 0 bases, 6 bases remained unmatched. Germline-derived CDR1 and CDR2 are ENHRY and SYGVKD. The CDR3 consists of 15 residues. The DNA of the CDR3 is TGTGCCATCAGGGGGACAGTCTCTAGCACAGATACGCAGTATTTT. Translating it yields CAIRGTVSSTDTQYF.

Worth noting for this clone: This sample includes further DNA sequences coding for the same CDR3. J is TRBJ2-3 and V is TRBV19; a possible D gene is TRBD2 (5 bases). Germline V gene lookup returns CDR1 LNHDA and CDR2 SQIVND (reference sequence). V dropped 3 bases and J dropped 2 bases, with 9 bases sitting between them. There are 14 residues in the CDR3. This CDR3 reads CASSMEDSTDTQYF. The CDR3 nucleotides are TGTGCCAGTAGTATGGAGGATTCCACAGATACGCAGTATTTT.

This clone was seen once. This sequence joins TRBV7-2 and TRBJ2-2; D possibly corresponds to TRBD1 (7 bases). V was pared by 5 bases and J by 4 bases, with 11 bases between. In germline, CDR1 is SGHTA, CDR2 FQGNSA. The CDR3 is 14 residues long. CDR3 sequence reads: CASSPGGFTGELFF. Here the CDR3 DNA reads TGTGCCAGCAGCCCAGGGGGGTTCACCGGGGAGCTGTTTTTT.

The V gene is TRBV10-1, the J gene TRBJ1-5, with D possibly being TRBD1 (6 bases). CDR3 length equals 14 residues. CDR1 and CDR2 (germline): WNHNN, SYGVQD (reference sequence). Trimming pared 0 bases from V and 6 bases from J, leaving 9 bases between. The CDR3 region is CASSESLGGQPQHF. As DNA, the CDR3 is TGCGCCAGCAGTGAGTCGTTAGGGGGTCAGCCCCAGCATTTT.

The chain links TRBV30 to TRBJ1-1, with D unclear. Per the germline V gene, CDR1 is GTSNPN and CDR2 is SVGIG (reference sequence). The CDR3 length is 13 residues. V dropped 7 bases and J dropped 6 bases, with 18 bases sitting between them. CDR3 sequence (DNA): TGTGCCTCTTGGAGTAGAAGGAGCTCTGAAGCTTTCTTT. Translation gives CASWSRRSSEAFF. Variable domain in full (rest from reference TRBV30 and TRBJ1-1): SQTIHQWPATLVQPVGSPLSLECTVEGTSNPNLYWYRQAAGRGLQLLFYSVGIGQISSEVPQNLSASRPQDRQFILSSKKLLLSDSGFYLCASWSRRSSEAFFGQGTRLTVV.

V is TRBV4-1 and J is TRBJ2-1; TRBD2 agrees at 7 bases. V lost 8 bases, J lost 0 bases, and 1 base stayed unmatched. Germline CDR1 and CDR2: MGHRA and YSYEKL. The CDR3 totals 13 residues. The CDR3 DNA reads TGCGCCAGCGGCGGGAGCTCCTACAATGAGCAGTTCTTC. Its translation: CASGGSSYNEQFF.

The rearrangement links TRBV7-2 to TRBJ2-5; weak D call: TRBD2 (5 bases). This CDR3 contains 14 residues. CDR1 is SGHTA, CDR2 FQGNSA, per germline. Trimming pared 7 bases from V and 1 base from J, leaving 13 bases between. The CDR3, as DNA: TGTGCCAGCACCTTTAATCGGGGCCAAGAGACCCAGTACTTC. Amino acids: CASTFNRGQETQYF.

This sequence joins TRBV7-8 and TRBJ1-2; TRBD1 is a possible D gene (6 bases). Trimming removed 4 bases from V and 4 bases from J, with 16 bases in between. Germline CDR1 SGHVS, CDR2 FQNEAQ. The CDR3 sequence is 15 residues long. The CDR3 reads CASSSTGSRFYGYTF. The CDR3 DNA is TGTGCCAGCAGCTCGACAGGTTCTCGCTTCTATGGCTACACCTTC.

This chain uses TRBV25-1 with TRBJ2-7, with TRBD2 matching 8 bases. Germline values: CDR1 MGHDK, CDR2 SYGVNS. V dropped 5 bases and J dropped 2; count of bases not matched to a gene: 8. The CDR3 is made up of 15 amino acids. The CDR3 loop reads CASSRATSGPYEQYF. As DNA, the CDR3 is TGTGCCAGCAGTAGGGCTACTAGCGGACCCTACGAGCAGTACTTC.

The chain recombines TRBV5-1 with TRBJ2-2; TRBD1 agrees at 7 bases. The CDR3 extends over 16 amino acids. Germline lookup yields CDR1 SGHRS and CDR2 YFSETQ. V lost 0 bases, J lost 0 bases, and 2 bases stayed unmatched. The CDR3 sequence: CASSLGQGSNTGELFF. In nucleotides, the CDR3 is TGCGCCAGCAGCTTGGGACAGGGTTCGAACACCGGGGAGCTGTTTTTT.

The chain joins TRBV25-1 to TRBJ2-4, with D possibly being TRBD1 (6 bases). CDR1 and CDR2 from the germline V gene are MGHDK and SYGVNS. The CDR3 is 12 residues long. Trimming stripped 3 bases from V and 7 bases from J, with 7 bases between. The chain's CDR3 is CASSDTGNIQYF. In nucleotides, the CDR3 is TGTGCCAGCAGTGATACAGGGAACATTCAGTACTTC.